Ten or more counts support the clone carrying this T cell receptor (beta chain). Its antigen is not identified. The sample comes from a study of HIV-infected children after antiretroviral therapy interruption. Study-level background: Children's median ages were approximately 9.8 years and 8 years by group. In continuous treatment, analyzed samples were from weeks 0, 48 and 150.

Trimming left V 7 bases short and J 1 base short, with 16 bases between. From germline, CDR1 is MRHNA and CDR2 SNTAGT. The CDR3 runs to 15 residues. As for treatment: PENTA 11 planned treatment interruption arm or continuous ART arm. Unique molecular identifiers were included in an RNA-based 3' RACE TCR library. TCRdb reprocessed the 3' RACE reads with MiXCR, giving one entry per CDR3 protein. This table holds about 15,000 distinct CDR3 sequences, 3% to 3.5% found once. Study outcomes and limitations: Naive CD4+ sequences overlapped less between time points once interruption began.

This chain uses TRBV6-4 with TRBJ1-1; no clear D. The specimen was CD45RO+ CD8+ T cells from PBMCs, pooled from several time points, collected from a donor given antiretroviral therapy, either interrupted or continuous. Subset indicated: memory CD8+ CD45RO+ CD45RA- T cells. The sequence derives from a pool of human donors with HIV. The CDR3 here is CASKFPRERNTEAFF. The CDR3 DNA is TGTGCCAGCAAATTCCCGAGGGAGAGGAACACTGAAGCTTTCTTT.